This T cell receptor (beta chain) was identified in a study of blood T cell repertoires in COVID-19. Assay: immunoSEQ multiplex PCR; the TCRdb copy retains only in-frame clones and omits some. The sample yields 85,000 to 90,000 clones, 65% to 85% seen once. The CDR3 loop spans 16 amino acids. V gave up 6 bases and J gave up 5 bases, with 19 bases separating them. Germline V lookup: CDR1 SNHLY, CDR2 FYNNEI. The chain couples TRBV2 to TRBJ1-4, with D tentatively TRBD1 (6 bases). The receptor was isolated from a man between 70 and 80 years old with acute or convalescent COVID-19. The sequenced material came from peripheral blood. CDR3 region: CASSAKGGLVNEKLFF. In DNA form, the CDR3 reads TGTGCCAGCAGCGCCAAGGGGGGGCTGGTGAATGAAAAACTGTTTTTT.